The rows below give T cell receptor beta chains drawn from one sample of a study of response to subunit inactivated influenza vaccine. TCRdb passed the RT-PCR reads through MiXCR, listing each CDR3 protein once. The data show hundreds of thousands of distinct CDR3 sequences, about an eighth seen once. The sequences come from PBMCs from blood, collected roughly 6 weeks after vaccination. The receptors originated from a man between 50 and 59 years old who received an inactivated influenza vaccine. Both conserved end residues are part of each CDR3. The D gene is left open where the match is weak. Clone size appears in some rows only: once, few, many, or a class for an expanded clone.

J gene: TRBJ2-3
D gene: NA
clone size: few
V gene: TRBV29-1
CDR3 protein: CSVPHRASTDTQYF
CDR3 DNA: TGCAGCGTACCTCACAGGGCCAGCACAGATACGCAGTATTTT

J gene: TRBJ1-2
D gene: TRBD1
clone size: NA
V gene: TRBV7-2
CDR3 protein: CASSSLPDRAYGYTF
CDR3 DNA: TGTGCCAGCAGCTCACTACCGGACAGGGCCTATGGCTACACCTTC

J gene: TRBJ2-6
D gene: NA
clone size: few
V gene: TRBV29-1
CDR3 protein: CSVDTGPGANVLTF
CDR3 DNA: TGCAGCGTTGATACAGGGCCTGGGGCCAACGTCCTGACTTTC

J gene: TRBJ1-1
D gene: NA
clone size: NA
V gene: TRBV28
CDR3 protein: CASRLGSLGNTEAFF
CDR3 DNA: TGTGCCAGCAGGTTAGGATCCCTTGGGAACACTGAAGCTTTCTTT

J gene: TRBJ2-1
D gene: TRBD2
clone size: NA
V gene: TRBV10-3
CDR3 protein: CAISESSSGLWNEQFF
CDR3 DNA: TGTGCCATCAGTGAGTCTTCTAGCGGTCTCTGGAATGAGCAGTTCTTC

J gene: TRBJ2-3
D gene: TRBD2
clone size: few
V gene: TRBV20-1
CDR3 protein: CSAIEAIAGGTVSTDTQYF
CDR3 DNA: TGCAGTGCTATAGAGGCGATAGCGGGGGGTACCGTTAGCACAGATACGCAGTATTTT

J gene: TRBJ2-3
D gene: TRBD2
clone size: few
V gene: TRBV15
CDR3 protein: CATSTSLAGVRSMADTQYF
CDR3 DNA: TGTGCCACCAGCACATCTCTAGCGGGAGTACGTAGTATGGCAGATACGCAGTATTTT

J gene: TRBJ2-1
D gene: NA
clone size: NA
V gene: TRBV7-9
CDR3 protein: CASTHPTDYNEQFF
CDR3 DNA: TGTGCCAGCACCCACCCGACAGACTACAATGAGCAGTTCTTC

J gene: TRBJ2-2
D gene: TRBD2
clone size: NA
V gene: TRBV20-1
CDR3 protein: CSARDKAGGPPGELFF
CDR3 DNA: TGCAGTGCTAGAGATAAAGCGGGGGGGCCGCCCGGGGAGCTGTTTTTT

J gene: TRBJ1-1
D gene: TRBD1
clone size: few
V gene: TRBV18
CDR3 protein: CASSPPRTGKNTEAFF
CDR3 DNA: TGTGCCAGCTCACCACCTCGGACAGGGAAGAACACTGAAGCTTTCTTT

J gene: TRBJ2-3
D gene: NA
clone size: many
V gene: TRBV5-1
CDR3 protein: CATSRGDTDTQYF
CDR3 DNA: TGCGCCACCTCTCGGGGCGACACAGATACGCAGTATTTT

J gene: TRBJ2-1
D gene: TRBD2
clone size: many
V gene: TRBV7-2
CDR3 protein: CASNGRGTYNEQFF
CDR3 DNA: TGTGCCAGCAATGGGCGGGGGACCTACAATGAGCAGTTCTTC

J gene: TRBJ2-2
D gene: TRBD2
clone size: NA
V gene: TRBV9
CDR3 protein: CASSVEAGAWTGELFF
CDR3 DNA: TGTGCCAGCAGCGTAGAAGCGGGAGCATGGACCGGGGAGCTGTTTTTT